The 28 T cell receptor beta chains reported below all come from one sample, sequenced in a study of CD8+CD57+ T cells in acquired aplastic anemia. The use of genomic DNA as template underpinned the TCR beta VDJ and CDR3 profiling. TCRdb recomputed calls from the reads with MiXCR, one row per CDR3 protein. The sample lists some 290,000 distinct CDR3 sequences, around 60% occurring once. Sequencing was performed on sorted CD4+, CD8+, or CD8+CD57+ T cells (not recorded which) from PBMCs. The source is a human donor with severe aplastic anemia or a healthy control (not recorded which).

The chain uses TRBV7-3 and TRBJ2-7, with 9 bases matching TRBD1. CDR1 is SGHTA and CDR2 is FQGTGA in the germline V gene. After removal of 0 bases from V and 3 bases from J, the junction contained 3 bases not matched to a gene. The CDR3 spans 15 residues. The CDR3 loop reads CASSLTGTGNYEQYF. Here the CDR3 DNA reads TGTGCCAGCAGCTTAACCGGGACAGGGAACTACGAGCAGTACTTC. Full variable domain (rest looked up from reference TRBV7-3 and TRBJ2-7): GAGVSQTPSNKVTEKGKYVELRCDPISGHTALYWYRQSLGQGPEFLIYFQGTGAADDSGLPNDRFFAVRPEGSVSTLKIQRTERGDSAVYLCASSLTGTGNYEQYFGPGTRLTVT.

The V call is TRBV2, the J call TRBJ1-3, with D perhaps matching TRBD1 (5 bases). V was pared by 3 bases and J by 0 bases, with 9 bases between. The CDR3 spans 15 residues. Germline-derived CDR1 and CDR2 are SNHLY and FYNNEI. The CDR3 spells CASSEGRRSGNTIYF. Written as DNA, the CDR3 is TGTGCCAGCAGTGAGGGGCGGCGCTCTGGAAACACCATATATTTT.

The rearrangement links TRBV19 to TRBJ2-7; a weak D match, TRBD1 (5 bases). Germline values: CDR1 LNHDA, CDR2 SQIVND (reference sequence). V shed 5 bases and J shed 6 bases, with 17 bases lying between them. CDR3 length: 14 residues. The CDR3 loop is CASSPSAQQGEQYF. CDR3 DNA: TGTGCCAGTAGTCCCTCTGCTCAGCAGGGCGAGCAGTACTTC.

The gene calls are TRBV7-9 and TRBJ2-3; no reliable D call. V was shortened by 5 bases and J by 7 bases, with 7 bases between the two germline ends. The CDR3 totals 11 residues. Germline loops: CDR1 SEHNR, CDR2 FQNEAQ (reference sequence). As DNA, the CDR3 is TGTGCCAGCAGCCCGCAATATACGCAGTATTTT. It translates to CASSPQYTQYF.

This clonotype was recorded a few times. Sequence at one end of the junction differs from germline and may be a read error. The rearrangement joins TRBV18 to TRBJ2-5, with D possibly TRBD1 on 5 matching bases. Germline-derived CDR1 and CDR2 are KGHSH and LQKENI. CDR3 length equals 14 residues. The CDR3 here is CASSPLDRQETQYF. The CDR3 DNA reads as TGTGCCAGCTCCCCACTTGACAGACAAGAGACCCAGTACTTC.

This chain connects TRBV15 to TRBJ2-5; D is perhaps TRBD2 (5 bases). The V gene lost 4 bases and the J gene lost 5 bases, with 8 bases spanning the gap. This CDR3 is 12 amino acids long. Germline CDR1 reads LNHNV; CDR2 reads YYDKDF (reference sequence). In DNA, the CDR3 is TGTGCCACCAGCACCCCGGGGGAGACCCAGTACTTC. This translates into CATSTPGETQYF.

The gene calls are TRBV10-1 and TRBJ1-3; no clear D. The V end was cut by 10 bases, the J end by 0 bases, with 19 bases between. CDR3 length equals 16 residues. CDR1 is WNHNN, CDR2 SYGVQD, per germline (reference sequence). This chain's CDR3 is CANPRTLYLSGNTIYF. The CDR3 DNA reads as TGCGCCAACCCTCGGACCCTCTACCTCTCTGGAAACACCATATATTTT.

This chain uses TRBV27 with TRBJ2-5; TRBD1 matches 8 bases. The V gene's germline CDR1 is MNHEY and CDR2 SMNVEV (reference sequence). Unmatched junction bases numbered 9, after V lost 5 bases and J lost 1 base. The CDR3 length is 16 residues. The DNA for the CDR3 is TGTGCCAGCAGTGTCACAGGGGGTAGCACCCAAGAGACCCAGTACTTC. Its translation: CASSVTGGSTQETQYF.

Concerning this clonotype: Possible read error: a much larger clone is one base away. The chain combines TRBV30 with TRBJ1-5; no clear D gene. Per the germline V gene, CDR1 is GTSNPN and CDR2 is SVGIG (reference sequence). V gave up 7 bases and J gave up 6 bases, with 25 bases separating them. The CDR3 length is 16 residues. CDR3 residues: CAYRSRADRTAQPQHF. The CDR3 bases are TGTGCCTACCGATCGCGGGCAGATCGTACTGCTCAGCCCCAGCATTTT.

This rearrangement joins TRBV24-1 to TRBJ2-7; D not resolved. Germline-derived CDR1 and CDR2 are KGHDR and SFDVKD. V was clipped by 7 bases and J by 0 bases, with 6 bases between them. The CDR3 covers 12 residues. Here the CDR3 DNA reads TGTGCCACCAGCGACCTCTCCTACGAGCAGTACTTC. Its translation is CATSDLSYEQYF.

This clonotype was seen at least ten times. The chain is built from TRBV7-2 and TRBJ1-1; D is undetermined. Germline V CDR1 and CDR2: SGHTA, FQGNSA. CDR3 length equals 13 residues. V lost 4 bases to trimming and J lost 3 bases, with 9 bases between them. The CDR3 sequence: CASSWGLDTEAFF. CDR3 DNA sequence: TGTGCCAGCAGCTGGGGTCTCGACACTGAAGCTTTCTTT.

This clonotype was seen once. This may stem from a read error, because a much larger clone lies one nucleotide away. This chain connects TRBV19 to TRBJ1-1; a possible D gene is TRBD1 (6 bases). Germline CDR1 LNHDA, CDR2 SQIVND (reference sequence). The CDR3 is 13 amino acids. The CDR3 DNA reads TGTGGCAGTACAGAGGGCAGGGGCACTGAAGCTTTCTTT. Amino acids: CGSTEGRGTEAFF.

Many counts were recorded for this clonotype. The rearrangement joins TRBV6-5 to TRBJ2-3; D not certain. This CDR3 comprises 11 residues. In germline, CDR1 is MNHEY, CDR2 SVGAGI. V dropped 7 bases and J dropped 6 bases, with 8 bases sitting between them. CDR3 in amino acids: CASTGVDTQYF. The CDR3 DNA is TGTGCCAGCACAGGCGTCGATACGCAGTATTTT.

Note on this clonotype: Just one base apart from a much larger clone, this may be a read error. The rearrangement uses TRBV6-1 and TRBJ1-3; no clear D gene. V was cut by 0 bases and J by 0 bases, with 9 bases left in between. The length of the CDR3 is 16 residues. The germline V gene encodes CDR1 MNHNS and CDR2 SASEGT. CDR3 sequence: CASSEAGSSSGNTIYF. Here the CDR3 DNA reads TGTGCCAGCAGTGAAGCCGGCTCCAGCTCTGGAAACACCATATATTTT.

This chain links TRBV29-1 with TRBJ1-5; 7 bases are shared with TRBD1. The CDR3 has 13 residues. Germline CDR1 is SQVTM and CDR2 is ANQGSEA. V lost 4 bases and J lost 5; bases outside the gene matches: 5. Here the CDR3 DNA reads TGCAGCGTTGCCAGGGGGGGCGATCAGCCCCAGCATTTT. It yields the protein CSVARGGDQPQHF.

Worth noting for this clonotype: The germline gene is not matched at one end of the junction; a read error may be the cause. J is TRBJ2-2 and V is TRBV9, with D unresolved. Germline loops: CDR1 SGDLS, CDR2 YYNGEE. CDR3 size: 16 residues. The CDR3 sequence: CASGLLDGPNTRELFF. The CDR3 DNA sequence: TGTGCCAGCGGCTTGCTGGACGGACCCAACACCAGGGAGCTGTTTTTT.

The gene calls are TRBV10-3 and TRBJ1-1, with no clear D. V lost 0 bases and J 7 bases, leaving 9 bases between the germline ends. In germline, CDR1 is ENHRY, CDR2 SYGVKD. The CDR3 spans 13 residues. The CDR3 DNA reads as TGTGCCATCAGTGAGTCGAAAAGGGATGAAGCTTTCTTT. It yields the protein CAISESKRDEAFF.

The chain has TRBV29-1 and TRBJ2-1; no clear D. The germline CDR1 and CDR2 sequences are SQVTM and ANQGSEA. V gave up 5 bases and J gave up 9 bases, with 14 bases separating them. The CDR3 loop spans 12 amino acids. CDR3: CSVTGGYVEQFF. The CDR3 bases are TGCAGCGTTACTGGTGGCTATGTTGAGCAGTTCTTC.

This clonotype has only a few counts. The chain couples TRBV7-6 to TRBJ2-4; 11 bases are shared with TRBD1. Germline trimming cut 2 bases from V and 3 bases from J; bases unmatched to any gene: 6. This CDR3 contains 17 residues. CDR1 is SGHVS, CDR2 FNYEAQ, per germline. For the CDR3, the DNA is TGTGCCAGCAGCTTATCACGGGACAGGGGGGACAAAAACATTCAGTACTTC. It encodes CASSLSRDRGDKNIQYF.

Ten or more counts support this clonotype. The V gene is TRBV7-8, the J gene TRBJ1-1; 8 nucleotides agree with TRBD1. CDR1 SGHVS and CDR2 FQNEAQ come from the germline V gene. This CDR3 is built from 17 residues. The trim removed 2 bases at V and 6 bases at J, leaving 14 bases unmatched. The CDR3 nucleotides read TGTGCCAGCAGCTTATTTGCTCAGGGGGCGCAGACCTCTGAAGCTTTCTTT. Its translation: CASSLFAQGAQTSEAFF.

Details on this clonotype: At one of its ends the junction is not consistent with the germline gene, which may arise from a read error. CDR3: CASSRGGQWIDMQYF. The CDR3 DNA reads as TGTGCCAGCAGCCGTGGGGGCCAGTGGATAGATATGCAGTATTTT. This chain joins TRBV6-1 and TRBJ2-3; D is possibly TRBD1 (6 bases). Germline CDR1 and CDR2: MNHNS and SASEGT. This CDR3 spans 15 amino acids.

The chain is built from TRBV24-1 and TRBJ2-1, with D perhaps TRBD1 or TRBD2 (5 bases each). The V gene lost 7 bases and the J gene lost 9 bases, with 15 bases spanning the gap. Germline V gene sequence: CDR1 KGHDR, CDR2 SFDVKD. The CDR3 has 13 amino acids. This chain's CDR3 is CATRQLRDGEQFF. The CDR3 region has the DNA TGTGCCACCAGACAGCTAAGGGACGGTGAGCAGTTCTTC.

This clonotype came up many times. The genes are TRBV2 and TRBJ1-5; possibly TRBD1 for D (5 bases). Trimming pared 8 bases from V and 6 bases from J, leaving 17 bases between. The length of the CDR3 is 14 residues. Per the germline V gene, CDR1 is SNHLY and CDR2 is FYNNEI. CDR3 region: CASSLGGGVQPQHF. The CDR3, as DNA: TGTGCCAGCTCCCTCGGGGGGGGTGTTCAGCCCCAGCATTTT.

This clonotype was counted ten times or more. The chain couples TRBV6-5 to TRBJ1-1, with 7 bases fitting TRBD1. Losses at the gene ends were 9 bases for V and 5 bases for J; bases not matched to a gene: 18. CDR3 size: 16 residues. Germline assignment: CDR1 MNHEY and CDR2 SVGAGI. CDR3 amino acids: CASQKQGTTGRTEAFF. CDR3 in DNA: TGTGCCAGTCAAAAACAGGGGACCACGGGGAGGACTGAAGCTTTCTTT.

The chain links TRBV2 to TRBJ2-3; 11 nucleotides line up with TRBD2. The CDR3 length is 19 residues. Germline trimming cut 10 bases from V and 2 bases from J; bases unmatched to any gene: 20. Germline values: CDR1 SNHLY, CDR2 FYNNEI. This CDR3 is CAILKRVAGGLSYTDTQYF. DNA for the CDR3: TGTGCCATACTAAAGAGGGTAGCGGGGGGGCTTTCCTACACAGATACGCAGTATTTT.

CDR3 region: CASSSMSYEQYF. The DNA of the CDR3 is TGTGCCAGCAGCTCCATGTCCTACGAGCAGTACTTC. The chain combines TRBV11-2 with TRBJ2-7; D is ambiguous. The V end was cut by 4 bases, the J end by 1 base, with 5 bases between. Germline V gives CDR1 SGHAT, CDR2 FQNNGV. The CDR3 extends over 12 amino acids.

V and J are TRBV9 and TRBJ1-3; D call uncertain. The CDR3 is 16 amino acids. Germline-derived CDR1 and CDR2 are SGDLS and YYNGEE. Trimming left V 0 bases short and J 8 bases short, with 18 bases between. Here the CDR3 DNA reads TGTGCCAGCAGCGTAGTGGGTTCTAGCTATGGCTACACCATATATTTT. This codes for CASSVVGSSYGYTIYF.

The CDR3 nucleotides read TGTGCCAGCAGTTGGGCCACAGGGGAAGCTTTCTTT. This sequence encodes CASSWATGEAFF. The rearrangement joins TRBV12-3 or TRBV12-4 to TRBJ1-1, with D tentatively TRBD1 (6 bases). V shed 4 bases and J shed 8 bases, with 11 bases lying between them. The CDR3 length is 12 residues.